This T cell receptor beta chain was documented in a study of shared clonotypes between healthy human individuals. Study-wide points: In this cohort, only blood was sampled, and tissue repertoires likely differ.

About this clone: Its antigen is unidentified.

There were only Caucasian adults among the donors, and all lived in Nashville, Tennessee. Produced via immunoSEQ multiplex PCR; TCRdb's table is partial and in-frame only. The sample holds 2,100,000 or so clones; 90% to 97% are singletons and the top ten take roughly 0.13%. This sequence originates from a man aged 18 to 30 in good health. The sample taken for sequencing was naive CD4+ T cells sorted from blood. The subset here: CD45RA+ positively selected.

The chain's CDR3 is CASSLDRLGEQYF. DNA of the CDR3: TGTGCCAGCAGCTTAGACCGTCTTGGCGAGCAGTACTTC. J is TRBJ2-7 and V is TRBV11-2; D remains ambiguous. The length of the CDR3 is 13 residues. Germline V lookup: CDR1 SGHAT, CDR2 FQNNGV. V was shortened by 0 bases and J by 6 bases, with 9 bases between the two germline ends.